This T cell receptor (beta chain) originates from a study of T cells in localized non-small cell lung cancer. Produced via immunoSEQ multiplex PCR; TCRdb's table is partial and in-frame only. The sample carries over 20,000 clones, roughly nine tenths recorded once. J was trimmed by 4 bases and V by 5 bases; bases with no gene match: 3. Germline lookup yields CDR1 MDHEN and CDR2 SYDVKM. The length of the CDR3 is 13 residues. This sample comprised peripheral blood, obtained before any cancer treatment. This chain joins TRBV28 and TRBJ2-5, with TRBD1 matching 8 bases. The source of this sequence is a man aged 40 to 70 with stage III squamous cell lung carcinoma. The CDR3 sequence is CASSGQGRETQYF. CDR3 nucleotide sequence: TGTGCCAGCAGTGGACAGGGTAGAGAGACCCAGTACTTC.